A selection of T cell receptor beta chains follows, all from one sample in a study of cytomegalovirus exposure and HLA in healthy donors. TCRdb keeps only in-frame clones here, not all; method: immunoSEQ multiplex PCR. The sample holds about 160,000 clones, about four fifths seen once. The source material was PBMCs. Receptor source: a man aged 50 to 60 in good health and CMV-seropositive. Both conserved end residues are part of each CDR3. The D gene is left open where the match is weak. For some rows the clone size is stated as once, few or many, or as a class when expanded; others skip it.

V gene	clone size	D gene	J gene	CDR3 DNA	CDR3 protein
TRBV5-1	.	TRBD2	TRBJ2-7	TGCGCCAGCAGCACCCCTAGCGGAGTTACCTACGAGCAGTACTTC	CASSTPSGVTYEQYF
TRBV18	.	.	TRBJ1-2	TGTGCCAGCTCACCAACCCCGGATGGCTACACCTTC	CASSPTPDGYTF
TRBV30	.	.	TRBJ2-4	TGTGCCTGGAGTGTACAGGGAAAAGCCAAAAACATTCAGTACTTC	CAWSVQGKAKNIQYF
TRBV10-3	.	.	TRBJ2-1	TGTGCCATCACTGAGACTACACGCGGGGAGGAGCAGTTCTTC	CAITETTRGEEQFF
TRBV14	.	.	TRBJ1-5	TGTGCCAGCAGCCAAGCAATAACACAGCCCCAGCATTTT	CASSQAITQPQHF
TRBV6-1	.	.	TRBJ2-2	TGTGCCAGCAGTGTTGTTCCGACCGGGGAGCTGTTTTTT	CASSVVPTGELFF
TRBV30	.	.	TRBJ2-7	TGTGCCTGGAGTGTTATCGTCTACGAGCAGTACTTC	CAWSVIVYEQYF
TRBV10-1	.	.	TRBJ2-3	TGCGCCAGCAGTGGGACTGACTTAGATACGCAGTATTTT	CASSGTDLDTQYF
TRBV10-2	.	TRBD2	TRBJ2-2	TGCGCCAGCAGTGAAAGGACTAGCGGGAGTATTGCCGGGGAGCTGTTTTTT	CASSERTSGSIAGELFF
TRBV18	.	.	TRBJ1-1	TGTGCCAGCTCACCATATTTAGGACAGAGCATGAACACTGAAGCTTTCTTT	CASSPYLGQSMNTEAFF
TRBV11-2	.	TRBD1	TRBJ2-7	TGTGCCAGCAGCTTAGGACAGGGTTTCGACTACGAGCAGTACTTC	CASSLGQGFDYEQYF
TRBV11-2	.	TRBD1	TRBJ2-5	TGTGCCAGCAGGCGGACAGGGGTCGAGACCCAGTACTTC	CASRRTGVETQYF
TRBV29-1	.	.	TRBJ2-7	TGCAGCGCCCGACGGGGTTACGAGCAGTACTTC	CSARRGYEQYF
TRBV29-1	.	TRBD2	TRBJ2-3	TGCAGCGTTGAGGGGTCTGGACTAGCGGGAGAGGCAGATACGCAGTATTTT	CSVEGSGLAGEADTQYF
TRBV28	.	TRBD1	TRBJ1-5	TGTGCCAGCAGTTCGTCCGGGACAGGGGGGAAATCAGCCCAGCATTTT	CASSSSGTGGKSAQHF
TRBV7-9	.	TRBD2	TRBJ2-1	TGTGCCAGCAGCTTTGGGGGGGAGGGCTACAATGAGCAGTTCTTC	CASSFGGEGYNEQFF
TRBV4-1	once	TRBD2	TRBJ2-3	TGCGCCAGCAGCCGTATAGCGGGAGGGCCAGATACGCAGTATTTT	CASSRIAGGPDTQYF
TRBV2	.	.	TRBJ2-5	TGTGCCAGCAGTGAAGATGGGAGGGAGACCCAGTACTTC	CASSEDGRETQYF
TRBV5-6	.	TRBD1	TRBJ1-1	TGTGCCAGCAGCTCGACAGGGACCCTGGCACTGAACACTGAAGCTTTCTTT	CASSSTGTLALNTEAFF
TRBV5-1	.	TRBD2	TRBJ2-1	TGCGCCAGCAGCTTGGCCCCAGCGGGAAACGGTAATGAGCAGTTCTTC	CASSLAPAGNGNEQFF
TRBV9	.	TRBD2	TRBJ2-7	TGTGCCAGCAGCGGACAACTAGCGGGAGGCGAGCAGTACTTC	CASSGQLAGGEQYF
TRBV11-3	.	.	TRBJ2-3	TGTGCCAGCAGCTTGCACCGGGGCACAGATACGCAGTATTTT	CASSLHRGTDTQYF
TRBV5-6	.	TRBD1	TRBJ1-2	TGTGCCAGCAGCTCCGGGACAGGGGGATATTATGGCTACACCTTC	CASSSGTGGYYGYTF
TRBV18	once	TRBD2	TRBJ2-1	TGTGCCAGCTCACCACTAGCGGGAGCCTCCAATGAGCAGTTCTTC	CASSPLAGASNEQFF
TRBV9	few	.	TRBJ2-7	TGTGCCAGCAGCGTAGTACCGGGACATCTTTACGAGCAGTACTTC	CASSVVPGHLYEQYF
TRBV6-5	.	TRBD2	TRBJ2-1	TGTGCCAGCAGTGTATCAGAACTAGCGGGATATGAGCAGTTCTTC	CASSVSELAGYEQFF